These T cell receptor beta chains were read from a single sample in a study of OX40 agonist ivuxolimab in advanced cancers. Data came from immunoSEQ multiplex PCR; TCRdb stores just in-frame clones and leaves some out. Of around 58,000 clones detected, about 87% appear once; the ten largest clones hold 5.2%. Material: CD4+ or CD8+ T cells sorted from blood, obtained in a trial of the OX40 agonist ivuxolimab. The receptors here all came from an adult with an advanced solid tumor such as melanoma, head and neck, liver or kidney cancer. CDR3s include the opening cysteine and the closing phenylalanine or tryptophan. The order of the fields is D gene, J gene, V gene, clone size, CDR3 length, CDR3 protein, CDR3 DNA. D genes are given only for firm matches. Size is stated for part of the rows, as once, few or many counts, or as a class when the clone is expanded.

D gene: NA
J gene: TRBJ1-5
V gene: TRBV19
clone size: NA
CDR3 length: 15
CDR3 protein: CASSMMGGTNQPQHF
CDR3 DNA: TGTGCCAGTAGTATGATGGGGGGTACCAATCAGCCCCAGCATTTT

D gene: NA
J gene: TRBJ1-1
V gene: TRBV4-1
clone size: NA
CDR3 length: 15
CDR3 protein: CASSQEWQEPTEAFF
CDR3 DNA: TGCGCCAGCAGCCAAGAGTGGCAGGAGCCCACTGAAGCTTTCTTT

D gene: NA
J gene: TRBJ2-3
V gene: TRBV9
clone size: few
CDR3 length: 15
CDR3 protein: CASSLSPRFQDTQYF
CDR3 DNA: TGTGCCAGCAGCCTGAGCCCCCGTTTTCAGGATACGCAGTATTTT

D gene: TRBD1
J gene: TRBJ1-1
V gene: TRBV19
clone size: NA
CDR3 length: 14
CDR3 protein: CASRVFGTADEAFF
CDR3 DNA: TGTGCCAGTAGGGTTTTCGGGACAGCCGATGAAGCTTTCTTT

D gene: NA
J gene: TRBJ2-7
V gene: TRBV6-1
clone size: NA
CDR3 length: 12
CDR3 protein: CASSEVSYEQYF
CDR3 DNA: TGTGCCAGCAGTGAGGTTTCTTACGAGCAGTACTTC

D gene: TRBD2
J gene: TRBJ2-1
V gene: TRBV28
clone size: NA
CDR3 length: 18
CDR3 protein: CASSFPPGTSGRWGEQFF
CDR3 DNA: TGTGCCAGCAGTTTCCCGCCCGGGACTAGCGGGAGATGGGGTGAGCAGTTCTTC

D gene: NA
J gene: TRBJ2-5
V gene: TRBV5-4
clone size: NA
CDR3 length: 13
CDR3 protein: CASSLGGQETQYF
CDR3 DNA: TGTGCCAGCAGCTTGGGGGGACAAGAGACCCAGTACTTC

D gene: NA
J gene: TRBJ2-4
V gene: TRBV11-3
clone size: few
CDR3 length: 13
CDR3 protein: CASRVPSKNIQYF
CDR3 DNA: TGTGCCAGCAGAGTGCCGAGCAAAAACATTCAGTACTTC

D gene: NA
J gene: TRBJ1-5
V gene: TRBV6-1
clone size: NA
CDR3 length: 13
CDR3 protein: CASSERGNQPQHF
CDR3 DNA: TGTGCCAGCAGTGAAAGGGGGAATCAGCCCCAGCATTTT

D gene: TRBD1
J gene: TRBJ2-7
V gene: TRBV6-1
clone size: NA
CDR3 length: 15
CDR3 protein: CASRDRQGSSYEQYF
CDR3 DNA: TGTGCCAGCAGAGACAGACAGGGTTCCTCCTACGAGCAGTACTTC

D gene: NA
J gene: TRBJ2-5
V gene: TRBV19
clone size: NA
CDR3 length: 15
CDR3 protein: CASSISGGRQETQYF
CDR3 DNA: TGTGCCAGTAGTATATCTGGGGGGAGGCAAGAGACCCAGTACTTC

D gene: NA
J gene: TRBJ1-1
V gene: TRBV6-5
clone size: NA
CDR3 length: 15
CDR3 protein: CASSRQPRENTEAFF
CDR3 DNA: TGTGCCAGCAGTCGACAGCCCAGGGAGAACACTGAAGCTTTCTTT

D gene: NA
J gene: TRBJ1-1
V gene: TRBV5-4
clone size: NA
CDR3 length: 13
CDR3 protein: CASSLRGGTEAFF
CDR3 DNA: TGTGCCAGCAGCTTGAGGGGCGGCACTGAAGCTTTCTTT

D gene: NA
J gene: TRBJ1-2
V gene: TRBV7-2
clone size: NA
CDR3 length: 14
CDR3 protein: CASSGGVDRYGYTF
CDR3 DNA: TGTGCCAGCAGCGGAGGGGTCGATCGGTATGGCTACACCTTC

D gene: NA
J gene: TRBJ2-5
V gene: TRBV5-1
clone size: NA
CDR3 length: 16
CDR3 protein: CASSSTLPGLSETQYF
CDR3 DNA: TGCGCCAGCAGCTCAACCCTACCCGGACTAAGCGAGACCCAGTACTTC

D gene: TRBD1
J gene: TRBJ1-5
V gene: TRBV7-8
clone size: NA
CDR3 length: 13
CDR3 protein: CASSPQGNQPQHF
CDR3 DNA: TGTGCCAGCAGCCCACAGGGGAATCAGCCCCAGCATTTT

D gene: NA
J gene: TRBJ2-1
V gene: TRBV11-2
clone size: NA
CDR3 length: 16
CDR3 protein: CASSLGTGAGYNEQFF
CDR3 DNA: TGTGCCAGCAGCTTAGGGACGGGGGCAGGCTACAATGAGCAGTTCTTC

D gene: TRBD1
J gene: TRBJ2-7
V gene: TRBV27
clone size: NA
CDR3 length: 13
CDR3 protein: CASRRDSSYEQYF
CDR3 DNA: TGTGCCAGCAGAAGGGACAGCTCCTACGAGCAGTACTTC

D gene: NA
J gene: TRBJ1-5
V gene: TRBV19
clone size: NA
CDR3 length: 16
CDR3 protein: CASRQSGGATNQPQHF
CDR3 DNA: TGTGCCAGTAGGCAAAGCGGGGGCGCCACAAATCAGCCCCAGCATTTT

D gene: TRBD1
J gene: TRBJ2-5
V gene: TRBV5-4
clone size: NA
CDR3 length: 15
CDR3 protein: CASSLAGQGEETQYF
CDR3 DNA: TGTGCCAGCAGCTTGGCAGGACAGGGCGAGGAGACCCAGTACTTC

D gene: NA
J gene: TRBJ1-1
V gene: TRBV9
clone size: NA
CDR3 length: 14
CDR3 protein: CASSPIPRNTEAFF
CDR3 DNA: TGTGCCAGCAGCCCTATCCCGCGGAACACTGAAGCTTTCTTT

D gene: NA
J gene: TRBJ2-5
V gene: TRBV6-1
clone size: once
CDR3 length: 11
CDR3 protein: CASRSLETQYF
CDR3 DNA: TGTGCCAGCAGAAGTTTAGAGACCCAGTACTTC

D gene: NA
J gene: TRBJ1-5
V gene: TRBV7-9
clone size: NA
CDR3 length: 16
CDR3 protein: CASSLVTDYSNQPQHF
CDR3 DNA: TGTGCCAGCAGCTTAGTCACCGATTATAGCAATCAGCCCCAGCATTTT

D gene: TRBD1
J gene: TRBJ1-1
V gene: TRBV23-1
clone size: NA
CDR3 length: 14
CDR3 protein: CASSNHPGDSEAFF
CDR3 DNA: TGCGCCAGCAGTAACCACCCGGGGGACAGTGAAGCTTTCTTT

D gene: NA
J gene: TRBJ2-7
V gene: TRBV5-1
clone size: NA
CDR3 length: 11
CDR3 protein: CASSEGYEQYF
CDR3 DNA: TGCGCCAGCAGTGAGGGTTACGAGCAGTACTTC

D gene: TRBD2
J gene: TRBJ2-1
V gene: TRBV9
clone size: NA
CDR3 length: 14
CDR3 protein: CASSGVSGNNEQFF
CDR3 DNA: TGTGCCAGCAGCGGGGTTAGCGGGAACAATGAGCAGTTCTTC

D gene: NA
J gene: TRBJ2-3
V gene: TRBV7-3
clone size: NA
CDR3 length: 14
CDR3 protein: CASSLTVIPDTQYF
CDR3 DNA: TGTGCCAGCAGCTTAACGGTTATACCCGATACGCAGTATTTT

D gene: NA
J gene: TRBJ1-3
V gene: TRBV7-8
clone size: NA
CDR3 length: 12
CDR3 protein: CASSLSGNTIYF
CDR3 DNA: TGTGCCAGCAGCTTATCTGGAAACACCATATATTTT

D gene: NA
J gene: TRBJ2-1
V gene: TRBV10-1
clone size: NA
CDR3 length: 16
CDR3 protein: CASSEFQAGFTNEQFF
CDR3 DNA: TGCGCCAGCAGTGAGTTCCAGGCAGGATTTACAAATGAGCAGTTCTTC

D gene: TRBD1
J gene: TRBJ1-6
V gene: TRBV2
clone size: NA
CDR3 length: 16
CDR3 protein: CASIFDRGSYNSPLHF
CDR3 DNA: TGTGCCAGCATTTTCGACAGGGGATCCTATAATTCACCCCTCCACTTT

D gene: NA
J gene: TRBJ2-7
V gene: TRBV7-9
clone size: NA
CDR3 length: 14
CDR3 protein: CASSLRQGNGEQYF
CDR3 DNA: TGTGCCAGCAGCTTGAGGCAGGGGAACGGCGAGCAGTACTTC

D gene: NA
J gene: TRBJ2-2
V gene: TRBV6-1
clone size: NA
CDR3 length: 14
CDR3 protein: CASRSQTNTGELFF
CDR3 DNA: TGTGCCAGCAGATCGCAGACGAACACCGGGGAGCTGTTTTTT

D gene: NA
J gene: TRBJ2-7
V gene: TRBV7-2
clone size: NA
CDR3 length: 13
CDR3 protein: CASSPRGSYEQYF
CDR3 DNA: TGTGCCAGCAGCCCCCGGGGTAGCTACGAGCAGTACTTC

D gene: NA
J gene: TRBJ1-5
V gene: TRBV15
clone size: NA
CDR3 length: 17
CDR3 protein: CATSRETLLYSNQPQHF
CDR3 DNA: TGTGCCACCAGCAGAGAGACCTTACTTTATAGCAATCAGCCCCAGCATTTT

D gene: NA
J gene: TRBJ2-5
V gene: TRBV18
clone size: NA
CDR3 length: 14
CDR3 protein: CASSSQTAVETQYF
CDR3 DNA: TGTGCCAGCTCATCCCAGACAGCGGTGGAGACCCAGTACTTC

D gene: NA
J gene: TRBJ2-1
V gene: TRBV10-3
clone size: NA
CDR3 length: 12
CDR3 protein: CAISVGDNEQFF
CDR3 DNA: TGTGCCATCAGTGTTGGAGACAATGAGCAGTTCTTC

D gene: NA
J gene: TRBJ1-1
V gene: TRBV27
clone size: NA
CDR3 length: 16
CDR3 protein: CASSLRSLTAYTEAFF
CDR3 DNA: TGTGCCAGCAGTTTACGTTCCCTGACGGCCTACACTGAAGCTTTCTTT

D gene: NA
J gene: TRBJ1-5
V gene: TRBV14
clone size: few
CDR3 length: 13
CDR3 protein: CASSPDRNQPQHF
CDR3 DNA: TGTGCCAGCAGCCCGGACAGAAATCAGCCCCAGCATTTT

D gene: NA
J gene: TRBJ2-2
V gene: TRBV10-3
clone size: NA
CDR3 length: 15
CDR3 protein: CAISEGVTSGGELFF
CDR3 DNA: TGTGCCATCAGTGAAGGGGTAACTTCGGGCGGGGAGCTGTTTTTT

D gene: TRBD1
J gene: TRBJ2-7
V gene: TRBV4-2
clone size: once
CDR3 length: 16
CDR3 protein: CASSPAMGQGPYEQYF
CDR3 DNA: TGTGCCAGCAGCCCCGCGATGGGACAGGGGCCCTACGAGCAGTACTTC

D gene: NA
J gene: TRBJ1-2
V gene: TRBV6-1
clone size: few
CDR3 length: 13
CDR3 protein: CASSRQSNYGYTF
CDR3 DNA: TGTGCCAGCAGCCGACAGAGTAACTATGGCTACACCTTC

D gene: NA
J gene: TRBJ2-1
V gene: TRBV27
clone size: NA
CDR3 length: 13
CDR3 protein: CASSLLGRSEQFF
CDR3 DNA: TGTGCCAGCAGTTTACTGGGGAGGAGTGAGCAGTTCTTC

D gene: TRBD1
J gene: TRBJ1-1
V gene: TRBV18
clone size: NA
CDR3 length: 13
CDR3 protein: CASSPDRGTEAFF
CDR3 DNA: TGTGCCAGCTCACCAGACAGGGGCACTGAAGCTTTCTTT

D gene: NA
J gene: TRBJ2-2
V gene: TRBV11-3
clone size: NA
CDR3 length: 14
CDR3 protein: CASSLSTNTGELFF
CDR3 DNA: TGTGCCAGCAGCTTATCCACTAACACCGGGGAGCTGTTTTTT

D gene: NA
J gene: TRBJ2-5
V gene: TRBV14
clone size: few
CDR3 length: 16
CDR3 protein: CASSQGQGTYQETQYF
CDR3 DNA: TGTGCCAGCAGCCAAGGGCAGGGAACGTACCAAGAGACCCAGTACTTC

D gene: NA
J gene: TRBJ2-3
V gene: TRBV5-6
clone size: NA
CDR3 length: 13
CDR3 protein: CASSLASTDTQYF
CDR3 DNA: TGTGCCAGCAGCTTGGCTAGCACAGATACGCAGTATTTT

D gene: NA
J gene: TRBJ2-2
V gene: TRBV7-7
clone size: NA
CDR3 length: 16
CDR3 protein: CASSSQQGFNTGELFF
CDR3 DNA: TGTGCCAGCAGCTCCCAACAGGGCTTCAACACCGGGGAGCTGTTTTTT

D gene: TRBD1
J gene: TRBJ2-6
V gene: TRBV4-3
clone size: NA
CDR3 length: 19
CDR3 protein: CASSQQLPGQTSGANVLTF
CDR3 DNA: TGCGCCAGCAGCCAACAGCTCCCGGGACAGACCTCTGGGGCCAACGTCCTGACTTTC

D gene: TRBD1
J gene: TRBJ2-5
V gene: TRBV13
clone size: NA
CDR3 length: 14
CDR3 protein: CASSDSGQPETQYF
CDR3 DNA: TGTGCCAGCAGTGATTCGGGACAGCCGGAGACCCAGTACTTC

D gene: NA
J gene: TRBJ2-7
V gene: TRBV5-1
clone size: NA
CDR3 length: 16
CDR3 protein: CASSDLGTPTSYEQYF
CDR3 DNA: TGCGCCAGCAGCGATCTCGGGACTCCGACCTCCTACGAGCAGTACTTC

D gene: NA
J gene: TRBJ1-5
V gene: TRBV7-9
clone size: once
CDR3 length: 14
CDR3 protein: CASSSTQGNQPQHF
CDR3 DNA: TGTGCCAGCAGCTCCACGCAGGGCAATCAGCCCCAGCATTTT